One TCR beta chain is described in this entry. This specimen comes from a study of blood T cell repertoires in COVID-19. Turning to the study itself: PBMCs, B-cell-depleted T cells, or T cells provided the cDNA or gDNA that made up the material.

The data were produced by immunoSEQ multiplex PCR, yet TCRdb's version contains in-frame clones alone and is incomplete. The table lists some 180,000 clones, more than 75% of them singletons, with 6% in the top ten. One Seattle source followed patients from active infection through their disease course. The CDR3 length is 18 residues. Germline V lookup: CDR1 SGHVS, CDR2 FNYEAQ. Trimming cost V 4 bases and J 9 bases; bases outside gene matches: 12. The sequenced sample consisted of peripheral blood. This clonotype originated in a woman between 40 and 50 years old with COVID-19, enrolled during active disease. The chain couples TRBV7-6 to TRBJ2-1, with 16 bases identical to TRBD2. The CDR3 sequence: CASSSGLAGGPVGGEQFF. The CDR3 DNA is TGTGCCAGCAGCTCGGGACTAGCGGGGGGGCCAGTTGGCGGTGAGCAGTTCTTC.